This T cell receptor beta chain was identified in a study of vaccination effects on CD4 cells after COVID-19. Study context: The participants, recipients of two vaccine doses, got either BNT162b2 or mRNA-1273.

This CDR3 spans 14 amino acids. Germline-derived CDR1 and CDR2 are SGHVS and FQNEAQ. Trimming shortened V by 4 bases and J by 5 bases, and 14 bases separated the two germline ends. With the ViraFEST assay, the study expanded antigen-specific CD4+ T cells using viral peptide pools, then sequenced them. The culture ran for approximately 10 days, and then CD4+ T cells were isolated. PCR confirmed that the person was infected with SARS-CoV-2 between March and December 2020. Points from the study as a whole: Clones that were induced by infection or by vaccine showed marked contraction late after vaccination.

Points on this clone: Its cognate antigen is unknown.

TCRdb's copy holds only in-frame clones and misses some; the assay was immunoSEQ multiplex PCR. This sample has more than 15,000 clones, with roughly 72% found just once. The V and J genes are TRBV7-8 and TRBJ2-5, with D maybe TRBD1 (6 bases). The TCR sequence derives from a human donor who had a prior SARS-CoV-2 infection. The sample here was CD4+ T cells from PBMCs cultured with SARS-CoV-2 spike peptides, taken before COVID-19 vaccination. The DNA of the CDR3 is TGTGCCAGCAGCTCAGGGAACAGGGCCGAGACCCAGTACTTC. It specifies CASSSGNRAETQYF.